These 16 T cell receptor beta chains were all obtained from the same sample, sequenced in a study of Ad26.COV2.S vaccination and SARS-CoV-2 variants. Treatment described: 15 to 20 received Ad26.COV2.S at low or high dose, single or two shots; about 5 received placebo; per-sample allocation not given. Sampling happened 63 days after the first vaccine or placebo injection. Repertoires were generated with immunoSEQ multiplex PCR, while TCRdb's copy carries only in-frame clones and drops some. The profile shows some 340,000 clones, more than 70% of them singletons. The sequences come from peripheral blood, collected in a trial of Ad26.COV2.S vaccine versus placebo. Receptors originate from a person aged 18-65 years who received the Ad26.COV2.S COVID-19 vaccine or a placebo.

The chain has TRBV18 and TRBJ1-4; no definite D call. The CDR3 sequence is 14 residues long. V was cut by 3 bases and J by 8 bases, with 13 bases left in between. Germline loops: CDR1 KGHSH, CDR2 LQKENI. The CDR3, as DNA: TGTGCCAGCTCACCGCCACCACCTGGGGAAAAACTGTTTTTT. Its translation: CASSPPPPGEKLFF.

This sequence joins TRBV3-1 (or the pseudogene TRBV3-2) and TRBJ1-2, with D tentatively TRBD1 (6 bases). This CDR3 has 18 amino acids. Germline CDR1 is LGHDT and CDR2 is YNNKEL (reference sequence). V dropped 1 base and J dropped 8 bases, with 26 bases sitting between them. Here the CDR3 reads CASSQGRSGTQTGGGYTF. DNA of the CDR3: TGTGCCAGCAGCCAAGGACGTTCCGGGACCCAGACGGGGGGCGGCTACACCTTC.

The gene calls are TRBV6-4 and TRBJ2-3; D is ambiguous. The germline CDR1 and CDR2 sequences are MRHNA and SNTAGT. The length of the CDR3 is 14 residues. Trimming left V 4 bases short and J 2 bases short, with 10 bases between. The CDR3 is CASSVGSDTDTQYF. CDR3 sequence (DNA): TGTGCCAGCAGTGTAGGTTCAGACACAGATACGCAGTATTTT.

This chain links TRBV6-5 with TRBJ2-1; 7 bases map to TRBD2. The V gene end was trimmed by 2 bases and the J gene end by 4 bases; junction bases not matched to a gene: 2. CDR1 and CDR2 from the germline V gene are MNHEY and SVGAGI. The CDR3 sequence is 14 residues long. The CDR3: CASSYTGGYNEQFF. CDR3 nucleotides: TGTGCCAGCAGTTACACGGGGGGTTACAATGAGCAGTTCTTC.

The chain's CDR3 is CASSLSRGDEQFF. CDR3 DNA sequence: TGTGCCAGCAGTTTATCTAGGGGGGATGAGCAGTTCTTC. The chain uses TRBV27 and TRBJ2-1; D may match TRBD1 or TRBD2 (6 bases each). This CDR3 has 13 amino acids. Looked up from germline, CDR1 is MNHEY and CDR2 is SMNVEV (reference sequence). V lost 0 bases and J lost 8, with 8 bases in between.

CDR3 coding DNA: TGTGCCAGCAGCACGTCGTGGGGTAGGAATGGCTACACCTTC. It codes for CASSTSWGRNGYTF. The chain carries TRBV5-4 and TRBJ1-2; no clear D. The V end lost 4 bases, the J end lost 6 bases, and 16 bases lay between the germline ends. Germline V gene data show CDR1 as SGHNT and CDR2 as YYREEE (reference sequence). This CDR3 has 14 amino acids. The complete variable domain, with remaining parts taken from reference TRBV5-4 and TRBJ1-2, reads ETGVTQSPTHLIKTRGQQVTLRCSSQSGHNTVSWYQQALGQGPQFIFQYYREEENGRGNFPPRFSGLQFPNYSSELNVNALELDDSALYLCASSTSWGRNGYTFGSGTRLTVV.

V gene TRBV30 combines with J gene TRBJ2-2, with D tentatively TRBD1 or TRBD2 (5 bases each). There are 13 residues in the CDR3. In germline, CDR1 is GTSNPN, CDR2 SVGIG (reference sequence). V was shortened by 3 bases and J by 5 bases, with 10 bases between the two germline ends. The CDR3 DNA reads TGTGCCTGGAGGGGGGTCCAGACCGGGGAGCTGTTTTTT. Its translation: CAWRGVQTGELFF.

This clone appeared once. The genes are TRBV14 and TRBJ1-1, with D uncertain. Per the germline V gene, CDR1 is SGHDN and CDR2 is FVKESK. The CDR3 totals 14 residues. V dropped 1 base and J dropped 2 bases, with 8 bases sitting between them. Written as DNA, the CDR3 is TGTGCCAGCAGCCAAGTCGGGTACAACACTGAAGCTTTCTTT. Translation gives CASSQVGYNTEAFF.

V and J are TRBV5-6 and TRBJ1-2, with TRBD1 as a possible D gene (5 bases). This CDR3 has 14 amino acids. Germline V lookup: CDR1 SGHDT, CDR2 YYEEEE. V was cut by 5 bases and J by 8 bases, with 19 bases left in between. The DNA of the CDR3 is TGTGCCAGCAGAAGGGCCGGGATCAAGGGGGGCTACACCTTC. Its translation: CASRRAGIKGGYTF.

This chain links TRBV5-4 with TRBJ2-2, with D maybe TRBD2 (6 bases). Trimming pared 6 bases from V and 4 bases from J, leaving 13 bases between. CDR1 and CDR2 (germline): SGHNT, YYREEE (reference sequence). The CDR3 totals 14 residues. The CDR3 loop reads CASTTAGSTGELFF. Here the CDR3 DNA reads TGTGCCAGCACCACGGCCGGGAGCACCGGGGAGCTGTTTTTT.

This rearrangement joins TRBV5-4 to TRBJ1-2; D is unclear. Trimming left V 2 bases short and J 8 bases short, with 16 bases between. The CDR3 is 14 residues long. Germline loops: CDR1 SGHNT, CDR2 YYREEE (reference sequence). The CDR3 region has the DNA TGTGCCAGCAGCTTAGACGGGCTGCCCAGCGGCTACACCTTC. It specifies CASSLDGLPSGYTF.

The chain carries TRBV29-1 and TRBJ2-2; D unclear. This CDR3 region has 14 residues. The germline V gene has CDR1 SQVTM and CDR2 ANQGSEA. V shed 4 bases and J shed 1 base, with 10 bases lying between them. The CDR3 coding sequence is TGCAGCGTTGTTACACAGCTGAACACCGGGGAGCTGTTTTTT. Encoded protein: CSVVTQLNTGELFF.

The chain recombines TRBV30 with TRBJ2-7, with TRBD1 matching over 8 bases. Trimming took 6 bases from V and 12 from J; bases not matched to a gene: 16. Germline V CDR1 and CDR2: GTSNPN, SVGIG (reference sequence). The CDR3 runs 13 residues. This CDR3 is CACSRDRGREWYF. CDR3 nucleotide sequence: TGTGCCTGCTCGCGAGACAGGGGCCGTGAGTGGTACTTC.

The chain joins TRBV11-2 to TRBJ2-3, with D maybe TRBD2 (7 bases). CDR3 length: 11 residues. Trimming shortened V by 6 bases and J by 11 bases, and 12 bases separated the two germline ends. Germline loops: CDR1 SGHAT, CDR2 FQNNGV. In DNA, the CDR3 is TGTGCCAGCAGGGGGAGGGGGTTGCAGTATTTT. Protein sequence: CASRGRGLQYF. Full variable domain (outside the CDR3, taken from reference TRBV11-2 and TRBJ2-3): EAGVAQSPRYKIIEKRQSVAFWCNPISGHATLYWYQQILGQGPKLLIQFQNNGVVDDSQLPKDRFSAERLKGVDSTLKIQPAKLEDSAVYLCASRGRGLQYFGPGTRLTVL.

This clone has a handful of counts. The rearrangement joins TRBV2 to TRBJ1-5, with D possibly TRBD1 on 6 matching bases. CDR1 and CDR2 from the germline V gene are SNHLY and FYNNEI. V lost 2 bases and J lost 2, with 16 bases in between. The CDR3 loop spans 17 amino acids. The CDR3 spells CASSERTWGLGNQPQHF. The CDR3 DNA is TGTGCCAGCAGTGAAAGGACCTGGGGGCTCGGCAATCAGCCCCAGCATTTT.

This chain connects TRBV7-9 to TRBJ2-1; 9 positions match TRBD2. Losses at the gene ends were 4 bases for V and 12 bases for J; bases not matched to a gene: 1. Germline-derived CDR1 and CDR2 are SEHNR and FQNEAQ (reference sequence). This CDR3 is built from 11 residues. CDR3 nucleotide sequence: TGTGCCAGCAGCTCGGGACTAGCGCAGTTCTTC. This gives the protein CASSSGLAQFF.